These 2 T cell receptor beta chains share one sample of origin, sequenced in a study of CD8+ T cells in alopecia areata. Stated treatment: oral pan-JAK inhibitor, 5-10 mg twice daily. It was cDNA, reverse transcribed from extracted RNA, that served as the sequencing template. Using immunoSEQ multiplex PCR, the repertoire was profiled, and TCRdb retains in-frame clones only, with some absent. The table has 110,000 to 150,000 clones, 54% seen once; the top ten hold roughly 15%. This material consisted of CD8+ T cells sorted from blood, taken at week 4, from a patient treated with tofacitinib. These receptor sequences come from a human donor with alopecia areata.

The chain uses TRBV4-1 and TRBJ1-1; D not resolved. Germline V gene data show CDR1 as MGHRA and CDR2 as YSYEKL. The V end was cut by 3 bases, the J end by 6 bases, with 14 bases between. This CDR3 is 14 amino acids long. The CDR3 region has the DNA TGCGCCAGCAGCCACCAACCCGCAGTCGCTGAAGCTTTCTTT. This gives the protein CASSHQPAVAEAFF.

This sequence joins TRBV2 and TRBJ1-1; D uncertain. The V gene lost 3 bases and the J gene lost 5 bases, with 7 bases spanning the gap. The CDR3 length is 12 residues. Germline assignment: CDR1 SNHLY and CDR2 FYNNEI. Here the CDR3 DNA reads TGTGCCAGCAGTGACGGTGGGACTGAAGCTTTCTTT. Translation gives CASSDGGTEAFF.